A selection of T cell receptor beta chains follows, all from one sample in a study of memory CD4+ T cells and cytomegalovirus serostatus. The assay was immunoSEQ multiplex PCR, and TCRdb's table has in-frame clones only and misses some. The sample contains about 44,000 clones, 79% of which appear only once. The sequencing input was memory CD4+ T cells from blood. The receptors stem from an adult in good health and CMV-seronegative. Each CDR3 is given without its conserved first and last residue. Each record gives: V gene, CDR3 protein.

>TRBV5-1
ASSLTGSGEQY
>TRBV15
ATSSWAGGYEQY
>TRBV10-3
AVRQVGSNQPQH
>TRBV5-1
ASSDRAGANVLT
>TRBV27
ASSLASGRGGGYNEQF
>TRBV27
ASSLFGQHNSPLH
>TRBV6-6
ASSYSRESNQPQH
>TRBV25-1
ASSPFNRGDEKLF
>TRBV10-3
AINDRATGELF
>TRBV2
ASAGQRDTEAF
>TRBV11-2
ASSVDRGRLEQY
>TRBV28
ASSPETGFLAKNIQY
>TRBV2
ASSGPTSGSTRNNEQF
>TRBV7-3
ASSRNGADGFYGYT
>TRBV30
AWSLGAGNTIY
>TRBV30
AWSVDISNQPQH
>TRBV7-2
ASSSGTSGNFPDTQY
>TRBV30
AWSFTRNEQF